The clone carrying this T cell receptor (beta chain) appeared a few times. Generated by immunoSEQ multiplex PCR, the TCRdb table keeps only in-frame clones and is missing some. The table lists about 260,000 clones, 70% to 85% of them singletons, with under 2% in the top ten. Germline trimming cut 3 bases from V and 8 bases from J; bases unmatched to any gene: 3. Per germline, CDR1 MGHDK and CDR2 SYGVNS. The CDR3 consists of 12 residues. The sample belongs to a study of blood T cell repertoires in COVID-19. Turning to the study itself: Nucleic acid was either cDNA or gDNA, and it came from T cells, B-cell-depleted T cells, or PBMCs.

Sequencing was done on a sample of peripheral blood. The chain couples TRBV25-1 to TRBJ1-2, with 7 bases aligning to TRBD1. The receptor comes from a woman at least 80 years old with acute or convalescent COVID-19. The CDR3 DNA reads TGTGCCAGCAGTGAGACAGGGCGCGGCTACACCTTC. This gives the protein CASSETGRGYTF.